Listed below are T cell receptor beta chains from one sample, sequenced in a study of OX40 agonist ivuxolimab in advanced cancers. Repertoires were generated with immunoSEQ multiplex PCR, while TCRdb's copy carries only in-frame clones and drops some. Altogether around 100,000 clones are present, under 95% being singletons, with the ten largest covering 0.5% to 0.65%. Source: CD4+ or CD8+ T cells sorted from blood, taken in a trial of the OX40 agonist ivuxolimab. Source of these receptors: an adult with an advanced solid tumor such as melanoma, head and neck, liver or kidney cancer. The CDR3 runs from the conserved cysteine through the conserved F or W. Fields, in order: clone size, V gene, J gene, CDR3 length, D gene, CDR3 DNA, CDR3 protein. A D gene is named only where the DNA matches it firmly. The size entry is marked missing in some rows and otherwise reads once, few, many or a size class.

clone_size: NA; v_call: TRBV7-2; j_call: TRBJ2-7; cdr3_length: 14; d_call: TRBD2; cdr3_nt: TGTGCCAGCAGCCTAGCGGGAGGGCCCCTCGAGCAGTACTTT; cdr3_aa: CASSLAGGPLEQYF
clone_size: NA; v_call: TRBV13; j_call: TRBJ2-1; cdr3_length: 12; d_call: NA; cdr3_nt: TGTGCCAGCAGCCTCAGGGGGGATGAGCAGTTCTTC; cdr3_aa: CASSLRGDEQFF
clone_size: NA; v_call: TRBV5-4; j_call: TRBJ2-3; cdr3_length: 15; d_call: TRBD2; cdr3_nt: TGTGCCAGCAGGCGGGGGTACCTTAGCACAGATACGCAGTATTTT; cdr3_aa: CASRRGYLSTDTQYF
clone_size: once; v_call: TRBV9; j_call: TRBJ2-2; cdr3_length: 13; d_call: NA; cdr3_nt: TGTGCCAGCAGCGCAATTGGGACCGGGGAGCTGTTTTTT; cdr3_aa: CASSAIGTGELFF
clone_size: NA; v_call: TRBV28; j_call: TRBJ2-5; cdr3_length: 15; d_call: NA; cdr3_nt: TGTGCCAGCAGTGGCTTCGAAGGGTGGGGAGAGACCCAGTACTTC; cdr3_aa: CASSGFEGWGETQYF
clone_size: NA; v_call: TRBV5-1; j_call: TRBJ2-3; cdr3_length: 15; d_call: TRBD1; cdr3_nt: TGCGCCAGCAGCTCCGGGACAGGGTCCACAGATACGCAGTATTTT; cdr3_aa: CASSSGTGSTDTQYF
clone_size: NA; v_call: TRBV4-2; j_call: TRBJ1-5; cdr3_length: 17; d_call: NA; cdr3_nt: TGTGCCAGCAGCCAAGGATGGGGAGAAGGAGTCAATCAGCCCCAGCATTTT; cdr3_aa: CASSQGWGEGVNQPQHF
clone_size: NA; v_call: TRBV15; j_call: TRBJ2-1; cdr3_length: 18; d_call: TRBD2; cdr3_nt: TGTGCCACCAGCGGAAGAGGGACTAGCGGGAGGGCCCTCAATGAGCAGTTCTTC; cdr3_aa: CATSGRGTSGRALNEQFF
clone_size: NA; v_call: TRBV6-6; j_call: TRBJ1-3; cdr3_length: 15; d_call: TRBD1; cdr3_nt: TGTGCCAGCAGTTACGGTCAGGGGGCAGGAAACACCATATATTTT; cdr3_aa: CASSYGQGAGNTIYF
clone_size: once; v_call: TRBV28; j_call: TRBJ2-7; cdr3_length: 13; d_call: NA; cdr3_nt: TGTGCCAGCAGCTCCCATCCCAGCTACGAGCAGTACTTC; cdr3_aa: CASSSHPSYEQYF
clone_size: NA; v_call: TRBV19; j_call: TRBJ2-7; cdr3_length: 15; d_call: TRBD1; cdr3_nt: TGTGCCAGTAGGAGTGGACAGGGGGCGAAATACGAGCAGTACTTC; cdr3_aa: CASRSGQGAKYEQYF
clone_size: NA; v_call: TRBV7-8; j_call: TRBJ2-7; cdr3_length: 15; d_call: NA; cdr3_nt: TGTGCCAGCAGCCCAGGGGCGTCGAGCTCCTACGAGCAGTACTTC; cdr3_aa: CASSPGASSSYEQYF
clone_size: NA; v_call: TRBV28; j_call: TRBJ2-1; cdr3_length: 14; d_call: NA; cdr3_nt: TGTGCCAGCATTCCCGGCTTAGTCCACAATGAGCAGTTCTTC; cdr3_aa: CASIPGLVHNEQFF